The rows below give T cell receptor beta chains drawn from one sample of a study of blood T cell repertoires in COVID-19. Libraries were prepared by immunoSEQ multiplex PCR; TCRdb keeps only in-frame clonotypes and omits some of them. The profile shows some 91,000 clones, approximately 80% of them singletons. The sequenced material came from peripheral blood. All receptors come from a man aged 65-85 years with acute or convalescent COVID-19. Both conserved end residues are part of each CDR3. D genes are given only for firm matches. Size is omitted from some rows. Given values are once, few, many or a class for expanded clones.

>NA|NA|TRBV28|TRBJ1-5
CASTIGGGKPQHF
TGTGCCAGCACCATCGGGGGGGGTAAGCCCCAGCATTTT
>NA|NA|TRBV20-1|TRBJ1-5
CSASGGGLGEPQHF
TGCAGTGCTAGTGGTGGTGGACTCGGGGAGCCCCAGCATTTT
>NA|NA|TRBV11-1|TRBJ2-5
CASSLVLETQYF
TGTGCCAGCAGCTTAGTCTTGGAGACCCAGTACTTC
>NA|NA|TRBV30|TRBJ1-6
CAWSAAAYNSPLHF
TGTGCCTGGAGTGCGGCGGCTTATAATTCACCCCTCCACTTT
>NA|NA|TRBV6-4|TRBJ1-5
CASSDSPSESPQHF
TGTGCCAGCAGTGACTCACCCTCGGAGTCGCCCCAGCATTTT
>NA|NA|TRBV7-3|TRBJ1-1
CASSLTQGSTEAFF
TGTGCCAGCAGCTTAACTCAAGGGAGCACTGAAGCTTTCTTT
>NA|TRBD1|TRBV5-1|TRBJ1-2
CASSPGAGGVPFYGYTF
TGCGCCAGCAGCCCTGGGGCAGGGGGTGTCCCTTTCTATGGCTACACCTTC
>NA|NA|TRBV4-1|TRBJ1-4
CASSQFYGSLNEKLFF
TGCGCCAGCAGCCAATTCTATGGTTCTCTTAATGAAAAACTGTTTTTT
>NA|NA|TRBV3-1/TRBV3-2|TRBJ1-2
CASSRQGYDYGYTF
TGTGCCAGCAGCCGGCAGGGGTACGACTATGGCTACACCTTC
>NA|NA|TRBV6-5|TRBJ1-2
CASSYDRGGGYGYTF
TGTGCCAGCAGTTACGACCGAGGGGGAGGGTATGGCTACACCTTC
>NA|TRBD1|TRBV28|TRBJ2-7
CASSLQGLRGEQYF
TGTGCCAGCAGTCTACAGGGGCTACGAGGGGAGCAGTACTTC
>NA|TRBD1|TRBV7-3|TRBJ1-3
CASSLDGTGGNTIYF
TGTGCCAGCAGCTTAGACGGGACAGGAGGAAACACCATATATTTT
>NA|TRBD1|TRBV27|TRBJ1-1
CASSKLGGQGRQTEAFF
TGTGCCAGCAGCAAGTTAGGGGGACAGGGGCGGCAGACTGAAGCTTTCTTT
>NA|NA|TRBV11-2|TRBJ1-1
CASSLDTGYTEAFF
TGTGCCAGCAGCTTAGATACGGGGTACACTGAAGCTTTCTTT
>NA|NA|TRBV5-1|TRBJ1-1
CASSLMVQGGTEAFF
TGCGCCAGCAGCTTGATGGTGCAGGGTGGCACTGAAGCTTTCTTT
>NA|NA|TRBV27|TRBJ1-1
CASSLEGMNTEAFF
TGTGCCAGCAGTTTAGAGGGCATGAACACTGAAGCTTTCTTT
>NA|NA|TRBV5-4|TRBJ2-1
CASSSPPGLSSYNEQFF
TGTGCCAGCAGTTCTCCCCCGGGACTGAGCTCCTACAATGAGCAGTTCTTC
>NA|TRBD1|TRBV5-1|TRBJ1-3
CASSQTQGARGNTIYF
TGCGCCAGCAGCCAGACACAGGGGGCGCGTGGAAACACCATATATTTT
>NA|NA|TRBV28|TRBJ1-4
CASSSLQGLKKLFF
TGTGCCAGCAGTTCCTTACAGGGACTAAAAAAACTGTTTTTT
>once|NA|TRBV10-1|TRBJ2-2
CASSEHRGGNTGELFF
TGCGCCAGCAGTGAGCACAGGGGGGGAAACACCGGGGAGCTGTTTTTT
>once|NA|TRBV14|TRBJ2-1
CASSQDRTEYNEQFF
TGTGCCAGCAGCCAAGATCGGACAGAATACAATGAGCAGTTCTTC
>NA|NA|TRBV27|TRBJ2-2
CASSLVSLGGTGELFF
TGTGCCAGCAGTTTAGTCTCTCTCGGGGGTACCGGGGAGCTGTTTTTT
>NA|NA|TRBV5-6|TRBJ2-2
CASSLSSREDTGELFF
TGTGCCAGCAGCTTGTCCTCCAGGGAGGACACCGGGGAGCTGTTTTTT
>few|NA|TRBV2|TRBJ1-2
CASTGGRAYGGYTF
TGTGCCAGTACCGGGGGTAGGGCCTACGGAGGCTACACCTTC
>NA|TRBD1|TRBV6-5|TRBJ1-6
CASSTGTGRSPLHF
TGTGCCAGCAGCACCGGGACAGGGCGGTCACCCCTCCACTTT